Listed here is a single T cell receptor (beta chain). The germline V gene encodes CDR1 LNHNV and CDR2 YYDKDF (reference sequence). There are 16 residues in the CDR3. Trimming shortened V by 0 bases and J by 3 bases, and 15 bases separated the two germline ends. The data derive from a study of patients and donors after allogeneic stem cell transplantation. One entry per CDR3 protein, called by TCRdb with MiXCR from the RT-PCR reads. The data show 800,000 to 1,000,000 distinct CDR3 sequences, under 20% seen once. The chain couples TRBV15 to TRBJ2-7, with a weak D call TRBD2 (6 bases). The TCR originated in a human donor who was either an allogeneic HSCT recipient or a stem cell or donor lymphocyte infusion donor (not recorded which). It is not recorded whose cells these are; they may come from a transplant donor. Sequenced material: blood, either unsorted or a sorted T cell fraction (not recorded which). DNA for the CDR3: TGTGCCACCAGCAGAGAAGGCGGGATTGGATACTACGAGCAGTACTTC. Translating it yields CATSREGGIGYYEQYF.